Listed below are T cell receptor beta chains from one sample, sequenced in a study of T cell responses to AZD1222 COVID-19 vaccine. Libraries were prepared by immunoSEQ multiplex PCR; TCRdb keeps only in-frame clonotypes and omits some of them. The sample has roughly 120,000 clones, 87% seen once. This sample comprised peripheral blood, obtained on day 0 of AZD1222 vaccination. Source of these receptors: an adult in good health. The CDR3 runs from the conserved cysteine through the conserved F or W. Fields, in order: CDR3 protein, CDR3 DNA, V gene, clone size, D gene, J gene. The D gene is left open where the match is weak. Only part of the rows carry a size: once, few, many, or a class if the clone is expanded.

CASNLETQYF TGTGCCAGCAATCTAGAGACCCAGTACTTC TRBV2 . . TRBJ2-5
CASNWGTEEETQYF TGCGCCAGCAATTGGGGGACAGAAGAAGAGACCCAGTACTTC TRBV5-1 . TRBD1 TRBJ2-5
CASSLGTPNSPLHF TGTGCCAGCAGCCTCGGGACACCTAATTCACCCCTCCACTTT TRBV11-2 . . TRBJ1-6
CASSEAGNSNQPQHF TGTGCCAGCAGTGAAGCGGGAAACAGCAATCAGCCCCAGCATTTT TRBV6-1 . . TRBJ1-5
CASSSNRVQGSPLHF TGTGCCAGCAGCTCCAACAGGGTGCAGGGTTCACCCCTCCACTTT TRBV6-5 once . TRBJ1-6
CASSPDPQQYEQYF TGTGCCAGCAGCCCAGATCCCCAACAATACGAGCAGTACTTC TRBV4-2 . . TRBJ2-7
CASSLLGDRDNEQYF TGTGCCAGCAGCTTATTGGGGGACAGGGACAACGAGCAGTACTTC TRBV7-9 . TRBD1 TRBJ2-7
CASSSGLAGGTRNEQFF TGCGCCAGCAGCTCCGGACTAGCGGGGGGGACCAGGAATGAGCAGTTCTTC TRBV5-1 . TRBD2 TRBJ2-1
CSVEDRRGSPYEQYF TGCAGCGTTGAAGATCGTAGGGGGTCCCCCTACGAGCAGTACTTC TRBV29-1 . . TRBJ2-7
CASSPDRGEKLFF TGTGCCAGCAGCCCGGATAGGGGGGAAAAACTGTTTTTT TRBV5-4 . . TRBJ1-4
CASSRITGVTEQFF TGTGCCAGCAGCCGCATCACAGGGGTGACTGAGCAGTTCTTC TRBV5-6 once TRBD1 TRBJ2-1
CASSPQAGGSTDTQYF TGCGCCAGCAGCCCGCAGGCAGGGGGGAGCACAGATACGCAGTATTTT TRBV4-1 . . TRBJ2-3
CASSRDRAYEQYF TGCGCCAGCAGCCGGGACAGGGCTTACGAGCAGTACTTC TRBV4-1 . TRBD1 TRBJ2-7
CASRRAKAGTEAFF TGTGCCAGTAGGAGGGCAAAGGCGGGCACTGAAGCTTTCTTT TRBV19 once . TRBJ1-1
CSVGQGAGYNEQFF TGCAGCGTTGGACAGGGGGCAGGTTACAATGAGCAGTTCTTC TRBV29-1 . TRBD1 TRBJ2-1
CASSPENYGYTF TGCGCCAGCAGCCCGGAAAACTATGGCTACACCTTC TRBV5-1 . . TRBJ1-2
CASSQGVNTEAFF TGTGCCAGCAGCCAAGGAGTGAACACTGAAGCTTTCTTT TRBV3-1/TRBV3-2 few . TRBJ1-1
CASSVGNSGVDTQYF TGTGCCAGCAGCGTAGGGAACAGCGGGGTGGATACGCAGTATTTT TRBV9 . TRBD2 TRBJ2-3
CASSLDGDRDEQFF TGTGCCAGCAGCTTAGACGGCGACAGGGATGAGCAGTTCTTC TRBV7-2 . TRBD1 TRBJ2-1
CASSLAAGGRSPLHF TGTGCCAGCAGCTTGGCTGCAGGGGGCCGTTCACCCCTCCACTTT TRBV5-5 . TRBD1 TRBJ1-6
CASRSRGEGKNIQYF TGTGCCAGCAGGTCCCGGGGGGAGGGCAAAAACATTCAGTACTTC TRBV6-5 . TRBD2 TRBJ2-4
CASSSINALNYGYTF TGTGCCAGCAGCTCCATAAATGCCCTTAACTATGGCTACACCTTC TRBV7-9 once . TRBJ1-2
CASSQNRDTEAFF TGTGCCAGCTCACAAAACAGGGACACTGAAGCTTTCTTT TRBV18 . . TRBJ1-1
CASSPDPAGRRYGYAF TGCGCCAGCAGCCCCGATCCTGCGGGGCGCCGGTATGGCTACGCCTTC TRBV5-1 . . TRBJ1-2
CASSYGNTEAFF TGTGCCAGCAGTTACGGAAACACTGAAGCTTTCTTT TRBV27 once . TRBJ1-1
CAGTAREADTQYF TGTGCCGGGACAGCTAGGGAGGCAGATACGCAGTATTTT TRBV6-5 once . TRBJ2-3
CASSIGTGWSYEQYF TGTGCCAGTAGTATAGGCACAGGGTGGTCCTACGAGCAGTACTTC TRBV19 . . TRBJ2-7
CASRPLRANTGELFF TGTGCCAGCAGGCCCCTAAGGGCCAACACCGGGGAGCTGTTTTTT TRBV11-2 . . TRBJ2-2
CASSMGRQMLQETQYF TGTGCCAGTAGTATGGGGCGGCAGATGCTCCAAGAGACCCAGTACTTC TRBV19 . . TRBJ2-5
CASSPVGAGAINTGELFF TGTGCCAGCAGCCCGGTCGGAGCCGGGGCTATCAACACCGGGGAGCTGTTTTTT TRBV5-6 . . TRBJ2-2
CASTPDQYGYGYTF TGTGCCAGTACGCCAGATCAGTATGGCTATGGCTACACCTTC TRBV7-2 . . TRBJ1-2
CASSPGQNNSPLHF TGCGCCAGCAGCCCGGGACAGAATAATTCACCCCTCCACTTT TRBV5-1 . TRBD1 TRBJ1-6
CASRVSQTGEQYF TGTGCCAGTCGGGTCTCCCAGACAGGGGAGCAGTACTTC TRBV19 . TRBD1 TRBJ2-7
CAWSGSGGYGYTF TGTGCCTGGAGTGGCTCGGGGGGCTATGGCTACACCTTC TRBV30 once . TRBJ1-2
CASSLGPAGLTGELFF TGTGCCAGCAGCTTAGGTCCGGCAGGGTTAACCGGGGAGCTGTTTTTT TRBV7-2 . . TRBJ2-2
CASSSGRSTIYTF TGTGCCAGCAGTTCGGGACGGAGTACTATTTACACCTTC TRBV2 . . TRBJ1-2
CASSPPARGYGYTF TGTGCCAGCTCACCACCTGCTCGGGGCTATGGCTACACCTTC TRBV18 . . TRBJ1-2
CASSDGRGGNEQFF TGCGCCAGCAGTGATGGCAGGGGGGGCAATGAGCAGTTCTTC TRBV10-2 . . TRBJ2-1
CASTEGGLGGELFF TGTGCCAGTACCGAAGGGGGCCTCGGCGGGGAGCTGTTTTTT TRBV19 . TRBD1 TRBJ2-2
CASSPTRGGPVETQYF TGTGCCAGCAGCCCCACCCGTGGGGGCCCAGTGGAGACCCAGTACTTC TRBV7-2 . . TRBJ2-5
CASSQRLSDTQYF TGTGCCAGCAGTCAACGGCTTTCAGATACGCAGTATTTT TRBV12-3/TRBV12-4 once . TRBJ2-3
CASSPGREAFF TGTGCCAGCAGCCCCGGGAGGGAAGCTTTCTTT TRBV4-2 . . TRBJ1-1
CASTDRVARETQYF TGTGCCAGCACCGACAGGGTTGCTCGGGAGACCCAGTACTTC TRBV5-8 once TRBD1 TRBJ2-5
CASSYPGQRLSYEQYF TGTGCCAGCAGTTACCCGGGACAAAGACTCTCCTACGAGCAGTACTTC TRBV6-2/TRBV6-3 . . TRBJ2-7
CASSAKLAGTGELFF TGTGCCAGTAGTGCCAAGCTAGCGGGGACCGGGGAGCTGTTTTTT TRBV19 few TRBD2 TRBJ2-2
CASNSGGLNNEQFF TGTGCCAGTAACAGCGGGGGCCTAAACAATGAGCAGTTCTTC TRBV19 . TRBD2 TRBJ2-1
CAISGQGQETQYF TGTGCCATCAGCGGACAGGGGCAAGAGACCCAGTACTTC TRBV10-3 . TRBD1 TRBJ2-5
CASSLTGEGNTIYF TGCGCCAGCAGCTTGACAGGGGAGGGAAACACCATATATTTT TRBV5-1 . TRBD1 TRBJ1-3